One sample yielded the 24 T cell receptor beta chains listed below, sequenced in a study of CD8+CD57+ T cells in acquired aplastic anemia listed by TCRdb under 2018. Sequencing relied on an Illumina HiSeq 2000. Genomic DNA was used as template for profiling of TCR beta VDJ combinations and CDR3 sequences. TCRdb passed the public sequencing reads through fastp at Q25 and MiXCR, retaining productive beta sequences. Rows with a matching CDR3 protein are joined into one entry that keeps the most common DNA and genes. Here the sample has 180,000 or so distinct CDR3 sequences; about 60% occur a single time. The top ten hold about 42% of the sample. Expansion of CD8+CD57+ cells had been shown by flow cytometry in the patients chosen for sequencing. Sequences were obtained from sorted CD4+, CD8+, or CD8+CD57+ T cells (not recorded which) from PBMCs. All receptors derive from a human donor with aplastic anemia.

The chain links TRBV7-2 to TRBJ2-1; D may match TRBD1 or TRBD2 (5 bases each). The length of the CDR3 is 15 residues. Germline assignment: CDR1 SGHTA and CDR2 FQGNSA. Trimming removed 5 bases from V and 5 bases from J, with 16 bases in between. Here the CDR3 DNA reads TGTGCCAGCAGCCCCAAGAGCCGGGGCGACAATGAGCAGTTCTTC. This gives the protein CASSPKSRGDNEQFF.

A single count supports this clonotype. The V gene is TRBV9, the J gene TRBJ2-7; the match to TRBD2 covers 7 bases. The DNA matches TRBJ2-5 better at its end, which makes the J call doubtful. Germline V CDR1 and CDR2: SGDLS, YYNGEE. The CDR3 has 16 amino acids. CDR3 DNA: TGTGCCAGCAGCCCCGGCGGGAGAGGGTCGAGAGAGACCCAGTACTTC. Translation: CASSPGGRGSRETQYF.

This chain links TRBV7-2 with TRBJ1-4; perhaps TRBD1 as D (5 bases). Germline V gene data show CDR1 as SGHTA and CDR2 as FQGNSA. The CDR3 covers 14 residues. V was clipped by 5 bases and J by 5 bases, with 12 bases between them. The CDR3 bases are TGTGCCAGCAGCGGGGTCTGGGGGAATGAAAAACTGTTTTTT. Its protein product is CASSGVWGNEKLFF.

The chain combines TRBV19 with TRBJ1-1, with D unclear. The germline V gene has CDR1 LNHDA and CDR2 SQIVND (reference sequence). The CDR3 contains 14 residues. Trimming shortened V by 2 bases and J by 8 bases, and 15 bases separated the two germline ends. DNA of the CDR3: TGTGCCAGTAGTATACGGATGGAAGATTCGGAAGCTTTCTTT. As protein: CASSIRMEDSEAFF.

The J gene is TRBJ2-1, the V gene TRBV20-1; tentatively, D is TRBD2 (7 bases). Trimming took 0 bases from V and 2 from J, leaving 11 bases between them. Germline V gives CDR1 DFQATT, CDR2 SNEGSKA (reference sequence). This CDR3 is built from 15 residues. The CDR3 region is CSARDGGGAYNEQFF. CDR3 in DNA: TGCAGTGCTAGAGATGGGGGGGGCGCCTACAATGAGCAGTTCTTC.

This rearrangement joins TRBV10-3 to TRBJ1-1; D gene ambiguous. V lost 7 bases and J lost 2, with 11 bases in between. From germline, CDR1 is ENHRY and CDR2 SYGVKD. The CDR3 is 13 residues long. This chain's CDR3 is CAITWERNTEAFF. The CDR3 coding sequence is TGTGCCATCACCTGGGAGAGAAACACTGAAGCTTTCTTT.

This clonotype was seen a handful of times. The chain joins TRBV20-1 to TRBJ1-2; D gene uncertain. CDR3 size: 11 residues. Looked up from germline, CDR1 is DFQATT and CDR2 is SNEGSKA (reference sequence). The V end lost 8 bases, the J end lost 13 bases, and 20 bases lay between the germline ends. The CDR3 reads CSTSGRTSVTF. The CDR3 DNA reads as TGCAGTACATCCGGCCGGACCTCCGTCACCTTC.

The chain has TRBV19 and TRBJ2-6; TRBD1 is a possible D gene (6 bases). Trimming took 5 bases from V and 5 from J, leaving 13 bases between them. CDR1 and CDR2 (germline): LNHDA, SQIVND (reference sequence). The CDR3 runs to 15 residues. The CDR3 protein is CASSRRDTRANVLTF. The CDR3 DNA reads as TGTGCCAGTAGTCGACGGGACACCCGGGCCAACGTCCTGACTTTC.

This chain connects TRBV2 to TRBJ2-7, with D perhaps given as TRBD1 or TRBD2 (5 bases each). The CDR3 has 14 amino acids. The germline V gene encodes CDR1 SNHLY and CDR2 FYNNEI. V shed 7 bases and J shed 3 bases, with 16 bases lying between them. The DNA of the CDR3 is TGTGCCAGCACCCCGCCCGAGGGGTTCTACGAGCAGTACTTC. Protein sequence: CASTPPEGFYEQYF.

This clonotype was found many times. Here the CDR3 DNA reads TGTGCCAGTCAGGACTTAAGCACCGGGGAGCTGTTTTTT. Its translation is CASQDLSTGELFF. The genes are TRBV7-9 and TRBJ2-2; D possibly corresponds to TRBD2 (5 bases). V lost 9 bases, J lost 4 bases, and 12 bases lay in between. Germline V CDR1 and CDR2: SEHNR, FQNEAQ (reference sequence). This CDR3 comprises 13 residues.

This sequence joins TRBV2 and TRBJ2-2; perhaps D is TRBD1 or TRBD2 (5 bases each). The CDR3 covers 13 residues. V dropped 6 bases and J dropped 6 bases, with 11 bases sitting between them. Germline assignment: CDR1 SNHLY and CDR2 FYNNEI. CDR3 residues: CASRSWGPGELFF. In nucleotides, the CDR3 is TGTGCCAGCAGATCTTGGGGACCCGGGGAGCTGTTTTTT.

This chain joins TRBV9 and TRBJ1-4; the D is unclear. This CDR3 contains 15 residues. CDR1 is SGDLS, CDR2 YYNGEE, per germline. V dropped 0 bases and J dropped 4 bases, with 10 bases sitting between them. The CDR3 here is CASSVEGSNNEKLFF. The CDR3 DNA sequence: TGTGCCAGCAGCGTAGAGGGCAGTAATAATGAAAAACTGTTTTTT. Drawing the rest from reference TRBV9 and TRBJ1-4, the complete variable domain is DSGVTQTPKHLITATGQRVTLRCSPRSGDLSVYWYQQSLDQGLQFLIQYYNGEERAKGNILERFSAQQFPDLHSELNLSSLELGDSALYFCASSVEGSNNEKLFFGSGTQLSVL.

This clonotype has only a few counts. The rearrangement uses TRBV3-1 and TRBJ2-5; possibly TRBD1 or TRBD2 for D (5 bases each). Germline CDR1 LGHDT, CDR2 YNNKEL (reference sequence). V was trimmed by 2 bases and J by 2 bases, leaving 12 bases between them. The CDR3 has 15 residues. CDR3 residues: CASSQYRDLQETQYF. CDR3 nucleotides: TGTGCCAGCAGCCAATATAGGGACCTTCAAGAGACCCAGTACTTC.

This clonotype occurred a few times. The CDR3 bases are TGTGCCAGCAGTTTCTTCGGGACTAAGGCCCAAGAGACCCAGTACTTC. Translating gives CASSFFGTKAQETQYF. The genes are TRBV27 and TRBJ2-5, with TRBD2 identical over 7 bases. The ends lost 3 bases at V and 1 base at J; junction bases unmatched: 8. Germline values: CDR1 MNHEY, CDR2 SMNVEV (reference sequence). The CDR3 covers 16 residues.

The CDR3 bases are TGCAGCGTTGTTGGGAACACTGAAGCTTTCTTT. Encoded protein: CSVVGNTEAFF. The V call is TRBV29-1, the J call TRBJ1-1; D is unclear. The CDR3 consists of 11 residues. In germline, CDR1 is SQVTM, CDR2 ANQGSEA. With 4 bases removed from V and 1 base from J, the gap between germline ends came to 4 bases.

In this sample, this clonotype turned up many times. The chain is built from TRBV4-1 and TRBJ1-6; TRBD1 aligns across 8 bases. The germline CDR1 and CDR2 sequences are MGHRA and YSYEKL. The length of the CDR3 is 16 residues. The trim removed 0 bases at V and 13 bases at J, leaving 11 bases unmatched. CDR3 protein: CASSQEGGRGLVPLHF. CDR3 nucleotide sequence: TGCGCCAGCAGCCAAGAAGGCGGCAGGGGGCTAGTTCCCCTCCACTTT.

This clonotype was seen many times. This CDR3 is CASSIDGRRNIYNEQFF. In DNA, the CDR3 is TGTGCCAGTAGTATAGACGGGAGGAGGAATATCTACAATGAGCAGTTCTTC. The rearrangement links TRBV19 to TRBJ2-1; 7 bases are shared with TRBD2. The length of the CDR3 is 17 residues. The germline gives CDR1 LNHDA, CDR2 SQIVND (reference sequence). J lost 3 bases, V lost 0 bases, and 8 bases had no gene match.

The chain links TRBV29-1 to TRBJ2-3, with D hard to call. V shed 3 bases and J shed 5 bases, with 12 bases lying between them. This CDR3 has 13 residues. CDR1 SQVTM and CDR2 ANQGSEA come from the germline V gene. The DNA of the CDR3 is TGCAGCGTTGAGGTTGGGTCGGGAGATACGCAGTATTTT. Translating gives CSVEVGSGDTQYF.

Note on this clonotype: Since no conserved phenylalanine or tryptophan closes the CDR3, a read error is the likely cause. The chain joins TRBV25-1 to TRBJ2-2; possible D gene TRBD2, 6 bases. Trimming pared 2 bases from V and 2 bases from J, leaving 15 bases between. The V gene's germline CDR1 is MGHDK and CDR2 SYGVNS. CDR3 length: 17 residues. This CDR3 reads CASSELEGGKNTGELFS. CDR3 nucleotide sequence: TGTGCCAGCAGTGAACTGGAGGGCGGCAAAAACACCGGGGAGCTGTTTTCT.

The V call is TRBV2, the J call TRBJ1-5; a possible D gene is TRBD1 (5 bases). The CDR3 covers 14 residues. V gave up 3 bases and J gave up 4 bases, with 10 bases separating them. Germline CDR1 is SNHLY and CDR2 is FYNNEI. In nucleotides, the CDR3 is TGTGCCAGCAGTGATGGGACTGTGAATCAGCCCCAGCATTTT. Protein sequence: CASSDGTVNQPQHF.

The V gene is TRBV2, the J gene TRBJ1-5; no definite D call. Germline CDR1 reads SNHLY; CDR2 reads FYNNEI. V dropped 10 bases and J dropped 3 bases, with 13 bases sitting between them. This CDR3 region has 13 residues. CDR3 residues: CAINGVDNQPQHF. DNA of the CDR3: TGTGCCATCAACGGGGTTGACAATCAGCCCCAGCATTTT.

This clonotype was picked up many times. The CDR3 here is CASSARGTDNSPLHF. The CDR3 DNA follows: TGTGCCAGCAGCGCCAGAGGGACGGATAATTCACCCCTCCACTTT. The chain uses TRBV9 and TRBJ1-6; tentatively, D is TRBD1 (5 bases). The CDR3 has 15 amino acids. Germline V gene sequence: CDR1 SGDLS, CDR2 YYNGEE. Trimming cost V 3 bases and J 5 bases, with 12 bases left between them.

This clonotype appeared many times. The rearrangement links TRBV12-3 or TRBV12-4 to TRBJ2-3; 13 nucleotides match TRBD2. Losses at the gene ends were 5 bases for V and 2 bases for J; bases not matched to a gene: 10. The length of the CDR3 is 18 residues. CDR3 bases: TGTGCCAGCAGTCGACTAGCGGGGGGCTCTTCGAACACAGATACGCAGTATTTT. It encodes CASSRLAGGSSNTDTQYF.

As concerns this clonotype: Compared with germline, one end of the junction differs, possibly owing to a read error. V is TRBV7-2 and J is TRBJ2-3; D not certain. This CDR3 spans 14 amino acids. CDR1 and CDR2 (germline): SGHTA, FQGNSA. As DNA, the CDR3 is TGTGCCCGCAGCCAAGAAGGGTTGGGGGATACGCAGTATTTT. Protein: CARSQEGLGDTQYF.